A selection of T cell receptor beta chains follows, all from one sample in a study of blood T cell repertoires in COVID-19. The repertoire was sequenced with immunoSEQ multiplex PCR; TCRdb's copy has only in-frame clones and lacks some. The table includes approximately 190,000 clones, about four fifths detected once. The sequenced sample consisted of peripheral blood. These TCRs come from a woman between 40 and 55 years old with acute or convalescent COVID-19. Each CDR3 is given with its conserved first and last residue.

J | V | CDR3
TRBJ1-5 | TRBV2 | CASERDSNQPQHF
TRBJ2-2 | TRBV7-9 | CASSLPIAGELFF
TRBJ1-1 | TRBV5-4 | CASSLDSVSTEAFF
TRBJ1-6 | TRBV5-4 | CASSRFRAEMGNSPLHF
TRBJ1-2 | TRBV19 | CASSMDRNYGYTF
TRBJ1-1 | TRBV7-3 | CASSTRTGTEAFF
TRBJ1-2 | TRBV4-1 | CASSRDRGRGYTF
TRBJ1-4 | TRBV27 | CASRPNRVFGEKLFF
TRBJ2-7 | TRBV6-5 | CASRDEALSYEQYF
TRBJ1-2 | TRBV2 | CASSPQGNGYTF
TRBJ1-2 | TRBV27 | CASSLTGTLPGSYGYTF
TRBJ1-5 | TRBV23-1 | CASFCSRNRPYQPQHF
TRBJ2-7 | TRBV15 | CATSSTPGLAGLMNYEQYF
TRBJ1-5 | TRBV6-6 | CASSYTSGGGNQPQHF
TRBJ2-5 | TRBV27 | CASSLQVGGPGQRYF
TRBJ2-5 | TRBV7-6 | CASSLGGSGETQYF
TRBJ1-1 | TRBV7-8 | CASSKQENTEAFF
TRBJ2-1 | TRBV5-5 | CASSPGGGSVGNEQFF
TRBJ2-7 | TRBV6-6 | CASSPRTSGSWTTYEQYF
TRBJ2-5 | TRBV29-1 | CSADTGLVETQYF
TRBJ2-6 | TRBV11-2 | CASSTRTGGRSGANVLTF
TRBJ1-6 | TRBV3-1/TRBV3-2 | CASRPTGPGSPLHF